This TCR beta chain was identified during a study of cytomegalovirus exposure and HLA in healthy donors. Whole-study findings and limits: Later work found most CMV-associated TCR beta chains apparently HLA-restricted. Reportedly, TCR beta sequences accurately predicted HLA-A and HLA-B alleles in most subjects.

Germline trimming cut 5 bases from V and 4 bases from J; bases unmatched to any gene: 11. The germline CDR1 and CDR2 sequences are MDHEN and SYDVKM. The CDR3 has 17 residues. Concerning this clone: Its antigen is not identified.

The primer mix had 60 Vbeta and 13 Jbeta primers. Using immunoSEQ multiplex PCR, the repertoire was profiled, and TCRdb retains in-frame clones only, with some absent. The sample has some 150,000 clones, more than 60% seen once. This receptor was obtained from a woman aged 40 to 49 in good health and CMV-seronegative. The chain combines TRBV28 with TRBJ2-4, with 10 bases fitting TRBD2. The sample comprised PBMCs. The DNA of the CDR3 is TGTGCCAGCAGTCCCCCCCTAGCGGGGGCCCCAAAAAACATTCAGTACTTC. The encoded protein is CASSPPLAGAPKNIQYF.